The T cell receptor (beta chain) under discussion was sequenced for a study of technical replicates of blood from several donors. Sequencing was performed with immunoSEQ multiplex PCR; in TCRdb, only in-frame clones are kept and a portion is missing. The sample lists 60,000 to 90,000 clones; 85% to 95% were seen once. V lost 0 bases to trimming and J lost 11 bases, with 19 bases between them. The germline V gene has CDR1 SGHNT and CDR2 YENEEA. The CDR3 has 15 amino acids. The chain employs TRBV11-3 and TRBJ1-1; possibly TRBD1 for D (5 bases). The sequence derives from a human donor in good health. The sequenced sample consisted of T cells isolated from PBMCs. CDR3 sequence (DNA): TGTGCCAGCAGCTTAGATCGGGGGACTTTTAGTGTGGCTTTCTTT. Translation gives CASSLDRGTFSVAFF.